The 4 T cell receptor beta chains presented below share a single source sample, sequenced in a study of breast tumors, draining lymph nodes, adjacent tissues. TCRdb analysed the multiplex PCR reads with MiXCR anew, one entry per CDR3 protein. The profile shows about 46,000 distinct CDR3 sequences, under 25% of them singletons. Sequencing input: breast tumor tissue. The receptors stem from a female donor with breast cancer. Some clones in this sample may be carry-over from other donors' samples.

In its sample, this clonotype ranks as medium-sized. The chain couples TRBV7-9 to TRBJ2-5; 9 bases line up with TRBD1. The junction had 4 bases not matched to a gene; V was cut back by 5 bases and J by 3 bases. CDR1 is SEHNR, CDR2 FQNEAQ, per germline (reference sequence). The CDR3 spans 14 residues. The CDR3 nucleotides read TGTGCCAGCAGCCAAGGACAGGGGAAAGAGACCCAGTACTTC. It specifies CASSQGQGKETQYF.

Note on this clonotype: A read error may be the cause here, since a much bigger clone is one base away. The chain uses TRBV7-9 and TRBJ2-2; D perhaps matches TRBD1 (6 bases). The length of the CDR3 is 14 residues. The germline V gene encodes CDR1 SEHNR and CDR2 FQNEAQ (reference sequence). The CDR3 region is CPSSFLTGTGELFF. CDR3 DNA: TGTCCCAGCAGCTTCTTGACAGGCACCGGGGAGCTGTTTTTT. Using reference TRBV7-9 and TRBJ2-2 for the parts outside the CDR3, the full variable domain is DTGVSQNPRHKITKRGQNVTFRCDPISEHNRLYWYRQTLGQGPEFLTYFQNEAQLEKSRLLSDRFSAERPKGSFSTLEIQRTEQGDSAMYLCPSSFLTGTGELFFGEGSRLTVL.

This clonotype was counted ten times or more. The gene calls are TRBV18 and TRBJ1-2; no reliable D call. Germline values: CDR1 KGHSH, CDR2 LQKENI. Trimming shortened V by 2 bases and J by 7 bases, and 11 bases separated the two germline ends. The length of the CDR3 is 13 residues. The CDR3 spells CASSPVKGPGYTF. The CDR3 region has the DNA TGTGCCAGCTCACCAGTGAAAGGGCCTGGCTACACCTTC.

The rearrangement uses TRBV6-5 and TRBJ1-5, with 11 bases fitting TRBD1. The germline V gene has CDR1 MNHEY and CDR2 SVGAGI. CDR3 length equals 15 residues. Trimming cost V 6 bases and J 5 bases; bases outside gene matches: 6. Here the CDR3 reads CASRRDRGFDQPQHF. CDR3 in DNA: TGTGCCAGCAGAAGGGACAGGGGGTTCGATCAGCCCCAGCATTTT.